The text below deals with one T cell receptor beta chain. Its antigen has not been determined. Base quality data are lacking; no much larger clone is found one base away. This entry comes from a study of chemoradiotherapy in HPV16-positive cancers (dated by TCRdb to between 2021 and 2024). Background for the entire study: Candidate HPV-specific T-cell clones and common TCR motifs were defined by functional T-cell assays performed on cells from a couple of HPV16-positive patients. The study set out to ask whether T-cell immunity against the HPV oncoproteins E6 and E7 changes over the course of chemoradiotherapy and whether that immunity affects survival. Next, the candidate HPV-specific TCRs and motifs were followed in TCR repertoires from more than 70 patients with HPV-related cancers. Summary of the overall study and its limitations: The functional definition of HPV-specific T cells was derived from only a couple of HPV16-positive patients, and the survival association was reported for HPV16-positive patients. Expansion of candidate HPV-specific clones and E7-related TCR motifs was observed in the tumor microenvironment during treatment, whereas no such expansion was observed for non-HPV-specific T cells. In HPV16-positive patients, expansion of HPV-responsive T cells during chemoradiotherapy was found to be associated with improved recurrence-free survival.

Libraries were built with the immunoSEQ multiplex PCR assay. Not all clones reach the TCRdb copy of this immuneACCESS table, which keeps in-frame sequences only. Checked studies attribute under half of the gap to unresolved V genes and leave the rest unexplained. This sample has 700 to 1,000 clones in its table, and roughly three quarters of those were observed once. The leading ten clones occupy about 12% of the sample. For CDR1 and CDR2, the germline V gene lists SQVTM and ANQGSEA. Inclusive of the bounding cysteine and phenylalanine, the CDR3 is 13 residues long. Only the CDR3 part of the read is kept: 39 bases, read in frame from the first base. V ends up 7 bases short and J 3 bases short, with an unmatched junction base count of 8. Repertoires were sampled repeatedly over the course of chemoradiotherapy so that clonal expansion in the tumor microenvironment could be followed.

The chain joins TRBV29-1 to TRBJ2-7; the junction holds 8 bases that match TRBD2. The receptor was derived from a human donor with HPV-associated anogenital cancer. This material consisted of tumor tissue, taken from a patient who underwent chemoradiotherapy. CDR3 loop: CSAETAGDYEQYF. The base sequence is TGCAGCGCTGAGACAGCGGGGGACTACGAGCAGTACTTC.